A selection of T cell receptor beta chains follows, all from one sample in a study of blood T cell repertoires in COVID-19. The assay was immunoSEQ multiplex PCR, and TCRdb's table has in-frame clones only and misses some. Altogether over 95,000 clones are present, around 83% being singletons, with the ten largest covering approximately 5%. The sample comprised peripheral blood. These TCRs come from a woman in her sixties with COVID-19, enrolled during active disease. Each CDR3 is given with its conserved first and last residue. A D gene is named only where the DNA matches it firmly. Only part of the rows carry a size: once, few, many, or a class if the clone is expanded.

D gene,J gene,V gene,clone size,CDR3 length,CDR3 protein,CDR3 DNA
-,TRBJ2-3,TRBV19,-,15,CASSELGKGTDTQYF,TGTGCCAGTAGTGAGCTAGGCAAGGGCACAGATACGCAGTATTTT
-,TRBJ1-4,TRBV2,-,13,CASSLGRVEKLFF,TGTGCCAGCAGCCTCGGCCGGGTTGAAAAACTGTTTTTT
TRBD1,TRBJ1-6,TRBV4-3,-,16,CASSRDRDGYNSPLHF,TGCGCCAGCAGCCGCGACAGGGACGGCTATAATTCACCCCTCCACTTT
-,TRBJ1-6,TRBV7-5,-,13,CVRSRCRGSSLHF,TGTGTCAGAAGCCGCTGTAGGGGATCGTCCCTCCACTTT
-,TRBJ2-2,TRBV7-2,-,12,CASSLNTGELFF,TGTGCCAGCAGCCTTAACACCGGGGAGCTGTTTTTT
TRBD1,TRBJ1-3,TRBV30,-,15,CAWSVPGTGGWPIYF,TGTGCCTGGAGTGTACCCGGGACAGGGGGTTGGCCCATATATTTT
-,TRBJ2-5,TRBV18,-,15,CASSPYVNSQETQYF,TGTGCCAGCTCACCGTATGTAAACTCACAAGAGACCCAGTACTTC
TRBD1,TRBJ1-2,TRBV5-6,-,17,CASSLVGIGGQGPSYTF,TGTGCCAGCAGCTTGGTTGGGATCGGGGGACAGGGGCCCTCGTACACCTTC
-,TRBJ2-1,TRBV7-2,-,14,CASSSPDYQSNEFF,TGTGCCAGCAGCTCCCCGGACTACCAATCGAACGAGTTCTTC
TRBD2,TRBJ2-7,TRBV29-1,-,14,CSVATSGVAYEQYF,TGCAGCGTCGCCACTAGCGGGGTAGCCTACGAGCAGTACTTC
TRBD1,TRBJ2-3,TRBV7-9,once,17,CASRGPGQGIGADTQYF,TGTGCCAGCAGGGGGCCGGGACAGGGGATTGGTGCAGATACGCAGTATTTT
-,TRBJ2-5,TRBV7-3,-,15,CASSKGGGPQETQYF,TGTGCCAGCAGCAAAGGGGGGGGCCCCCAAGAGACCCAGTACTTC
TRBD2,TRBJ2-3,TRBV5-6,-,16,CASSFPASGGSDTQYF,TGTGCCAGCAGCTTTCCTGCTAGCGGGGGCTCAGATACGCAGTATTTT
TRBD2,TRBJ2-1,TRBV6-5,-,14,CASSYSGGRNEQFF,TGTGCCAGCAGTTACTCGGGCGGGAGGAATGAGCAGTTCTTC
TRBD1,TRBJ1-1,TRBV7-9,-,15,CASSLAGQGGTEAFF,TGTGCCAGCAGCTTAGCGGGACAGGGAGGCACTGAAGCTTTCTTT
-,TRBJ1-5,TRBV24-1,-,15,CATSDLAGGDQPQHF,TGTGCCACCAGTGATTTAGCGGGGGGTGATCAGCCCCAGCATTTT
TRBD1,TRBJ2-7,TRBV6-5,-,13,CASTGDSLYEQYF,TGTGCCAGCACCGGGGACAGCCTCTACGAGCAGTACTTC
TRBD1,TRBJ1-5,TRBV6-2/TRBV6-3,-,16,CASSRHGTGEVQPQHF,TGTGCCAGCAGTCGCCACGGGACAGGGGAGGTTCAGCCCCAGCATTTT
TRBD1,TRBJ1-6,TRBV11-2,-,14,CASSLGQGNSPLHF,TGTGCCAGCAGCTTAGGACAGGGCAATTCACCCCTCCACTTT
-,TRBJ1-3,TRBV7-2,-,16,CASSLRDTISGNTIYF,TGTGCCAGCAGCTTACGGGACACCATCTCTGGAAACACCATATATTTT
-,TRBJ1-1,TRBV19,-,16,CASSRRLEADITEAFF,TGTGCCAGTAGTAGACGCCTTGAGGCAGATATCACTGAAGCTTTCTTT
-,TRBJ1-2,TRBV6-5,once,11,CAIPGGFGYTF,TGTGCCATCCCCGGGGGGTTTGGCTACACCTTC
-,TRBJ1-2,TRBV9,-,15,CASSVDSGGGYGYTF,TGTGCCAGCAGCGTAGATTCTGGGGGGGGCTATGGCTACACCTTC
TRBD2,TRBJ2-1,TRBV6-6,-,13,CATATSAYNEQFF,TGTGCCACCGCGACTAGCGCCTACAATGAGCAGTTCTTC
TRBD1,TRBJ1-1,TRBV5-4,-,14,CASSTRTGRTEAFF,TGTGCCAGCAGCACAAGGACAGGGAGGACTGAAGCTTTCTTT
TRBD1,TRBJ2-1,TRBV4-1,-,16,CASSQLPGQGVDEQFF,TGCGCCAGCAGCCAACTTCCGGGACAGGGTGTCGATGAGCAGTTCTTC
TRBD1,TRBJ1-4,TRBV18,-,13,CASLGTGAEKLFF,TGTGCCAGCTTGGGGACAGGGGCTGAAAAACTGTTTTTT
TRBD1,TRBJ1-1,TRBV27,-,14,CASRETGANTEAFF,TGTGCCAGCAGGGAGACAGGGGCGAACACTGAAGCTTTCTTT
-,TRBJ1-1,TRBV5-1,-,13,CASSFGGDTEAFF,TGCGCCAGCAGCTTCGGGGGGGACACTGAAGCTTTCTTT
-,TRBJ1-2,TRBV20-1,-,13,CSASHRENYGYTF,TGCAGTGCTAGTCACAGGGAAAACTATGGCTACACCTTC
TRBD1,TRBJ1-2,TRBV9,-,15,CASSGGTGEDYGYTF,TGTGCCAGCAGCGGGGGGACAGGGGAGGACTATGGCTACACCTTC
TRBD1,TRBJ1-4,TRBV6-5,-,15,CASSWTGEDNEKLFF,TGTGCCAGCAGTTGGACAGGGGAGGATAATGAAAAACTGTTTTTT
TRBD1,TRBJ1-1,TRBV5-6,-,15,CASSFGTGWDTEAFF,TGTGCCAGCAGCTTCGGGACAGGGTGGGACACTGAAGCTTTCTTT
-,TRBJ1-1,TRBV4-2,-,15,CASSQDPGANTEAFF,TGTGCCAGCAGCCAAGATCCAGGGGCTAACACTGAAGCTTTCTTT
-,TRBJ1-1,TRBV11-2,-,14,CASSLTLLNTEAFF,TGTGCCAGCAGCCTGACACTTTTGAACACTGAAGCTTTCTTT
TRBD1,TRBJ1-1,TRBV2,-,13,CASQRQGSTEAFF,TGTGCCAGCCAGAGACAGGGAAGCACTGAAGCTTTCTTT
TRBD1,TRBJ1-3,TRBV4-2,-,15,CASSPDRYSGNTIYF,TGTGCCAGCAGCCCGGACAGGTACTCTGGAAACACCATATATTTT
TRBD2,TRBJ2-5,TRBV19,-,14,CASSGLAGIGTQYF,TGTGCCAGTTCCGGACTAGCGGGGATCGGGACCCAGTACTTC
TRBD1,TRBJ2-7,TRBV6-1,-,13,CASSPPDRGEQYF,TGTGCCAGCAGTCCCCCGGACAGGGGCGAGCAGTACTTC
TRBD2,TRBJ2-3,TRBV10-3,-,16,CAINSPSGILTDTQYF,TGTGCCATCAATTCCCCTAGCGGGATACTCACAGATACGCAGTATTTT
-,TRBJ1-6,TRBV6-5,once,14,CASSRSPNNSPLHF,TGTGCCAGCAGCCGGTCCCCCAATAATTCACCCCTCCACTTT
-,TRBJ2-7,TRBV6-2/TRBV6-3,-,13,CASSYSEPYEQYF,TGTGCCAGCAGTTACAGCGAACCCTACGAGCAGTACTTC
-,TRBJ1-1,TRBV11-2,-,14,CASSLTGVNTEAFF,TGTGCCAGCAGCTTAACGGGGGTGAACACTGAAGCTTTCTTT
-,TRBJ2-5,TRBV18,-,13,CASSPGLQETQYF,TGTGCCAGCTCACCGGGGCTCCAAGAGACCCAGTACTTC
TRBD2,TRBJ2-3,TRBV7-9,few,17,CASPSGTSGGDGDTQYF,TGTGCCAGCCCCTCCGGGACTAGCGGGGGTGACGGCGATACGCAGTATTTT
TRBD2,TRBJ2-7,TRBV5-1,-,16,CASSLDPGEGSYEQYF,TGCGCCAGCAGCTTGGACCCGGGGGAGGGCTCTTACGAGCAGTACTTC
TRBD2,TRBJ2-3,TRBV27,-,15,CASSTSGGSTDTQYF,TGTGCCAGCAGTACAAGCGGGGGAAGCACAGATACGCAGTATTTT
-,TRBJ1-1,TRBV20-1,few,14,CSASPQGRGTEAFF,TGCAGTGCTAGTCCACAGGGAAGAGGGACTGAAGCTTTCTTT
TRBD1,TRBJ1-4,TRBV29-1,-,13,CSASRGRHEKLFF,TGCAGCGCCTCCAGGGGGCGGCATGAAAAACTGTTTTTT
-,TRBJ1-2,TRBV10-3,once,12,CAIRDGGSGYTF,TGTGCCATCAGGGATGGGGGGTCTGGCTACACCTTC
-,TRBJ1-1,TRBV5-1,-,15,CASSLWGPGGTEAFF,TGCGCCAGCAGCTTGTGGGGCCCGGGGGGCACTGAAGCTTTCTTT